A selection of T cell receptor beta chains follows, all from one sample in a study of cytomegalovirus exposure and HLA in healthy donors. TCRdb's copy holds only in-frame clones and misses some; the assay was immunoSEQ multiplex PCR. Among over 85,000 clones listed, 60% to 80% were seen once. The sample was PBMCs. The receptor source for this set is a middle-aged man in good health and CMV-seronegative. The CDR3 runs from the conserved cysteine through the conserved F or W. A D gene is named only where the DNA matches it firmly. For some rows the clone size is stated as once, few or many, or as a class when expanded; others skip it.

size | J | D | V | CDR3 | DNA
once | TRBJ2-7 | TRBD1 | TRBV19 | CASTPTGGFGEQYF | TGTGCCAGTACCCCGACAGGGGGCTTCGGCGAGCAGTACTTC
NA | TRBJ2-3 | TRBD2 | TRBV7-2 | CASSLLAGGTDTQYF | TGTGCCAGCAGCTTACTAGCGGGAGGAACAGATACGCAGTATTTT
few | TRBJ2-2 | TRBD2 | TRBV6-5 | CASSILAGTGELFF | TGTGCCAGCAGTATATTAGCGGGCACCGGGGAGCTGTTTTTT
NA | TRBJ1-2 | TRBD1 | TRBV9 | CASSVGRTGGPNYGYTF | TGTGCCAGCAGCGTAGGTCGGACAGGGGGTCCTAACTATGGCTACACCTTC
NA | TRBJ2-5 | TRBD2 | TRBV5-1 | CASSRGTSGQETQYF | TGCGCCAGCAGCCGAGGGACTAGCGGTCAAGAGACCCAGTACTTC
NA | TRBJ1-2 | TRBD1 | TRBV14 | CASSKGQGADYGYTF | TGTGCCAGCAGCAAAGGACAGGGGGCTGACTATGGCTACACCTTC
NA | TRBJ2-3 | TRBD2 | TRBV7-9 | CASSWSGLATDTQYF | TGTGCCAGCAGCTGGTCGGGACTAGCGACAGATACGCAGTATTTT
medium-sized | TRBJ2-5 | NA | TRBV6-6 | CASSYSIAGTQYF | TGTGCCAGCAGTTACTCGATTGCGGGGACCCAGTACTTC
NA | TRBJ2-3 | NA | TRBV10-3 | CAIRGERARSTDTQYF | TGTGCCATCAGGGGGGAGCGGGCCCGGAGCACAGATACGCAGTATTTT
few | TRBJ2-1 | TRBD1 | TRBV7-6 | CASSFTGGGDEQFF | TGTGCCAGCAGCTTTACAGGGGGCGGGGATGAGCAGTTCTTC
NA | TRBJ1-3 | NA | TRBV28 | CASSFELSLISGNTIYF | TGTGCCAGCAGTTTCGAACTCTCGCTTATCTCTGGAAACACCATATATTTT
NA | TRBJ2-7 | NA | TRBV28 | CASSLIALLGPYEQYF | TGTGCCAGCAGTTTAATTGCCTTGCTGGGGCCCTACGAGCAGTACTTC